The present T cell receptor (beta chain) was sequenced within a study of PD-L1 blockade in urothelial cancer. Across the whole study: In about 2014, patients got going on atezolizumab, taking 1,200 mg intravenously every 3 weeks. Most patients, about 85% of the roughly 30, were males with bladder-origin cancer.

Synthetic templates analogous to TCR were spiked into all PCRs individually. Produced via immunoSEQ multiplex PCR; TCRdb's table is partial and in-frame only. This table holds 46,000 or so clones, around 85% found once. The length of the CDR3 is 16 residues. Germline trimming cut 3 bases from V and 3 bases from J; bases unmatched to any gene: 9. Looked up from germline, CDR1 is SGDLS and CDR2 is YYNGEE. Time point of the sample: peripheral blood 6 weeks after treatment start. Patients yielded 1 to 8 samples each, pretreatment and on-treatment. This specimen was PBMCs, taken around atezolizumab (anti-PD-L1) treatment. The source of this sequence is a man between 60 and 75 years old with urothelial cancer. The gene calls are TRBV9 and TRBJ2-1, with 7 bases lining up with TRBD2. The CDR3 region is CASSALGAGYYNEQFF. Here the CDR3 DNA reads TGTGCCAGCAGCGCCCTTGGAGCGGGGTACTACAATGAGCAGTTCTTC.